The rows below give T cell receptor beta chains drawn from one sample of a study of cytomegalovirus exposure and HLA in healthy donors. Produced via immunoSEQ multiplex PCR; TCRdb's table is partial and in-frame only. Found here are about 74,000 clones; the top ten clones hold around 7%. The sequencing sample was made of PBMCs. Receptor source: a female donor in good health and CMV-seropositive. CDR3s include the opening cysteine and the closing phenylalanine or tryptophan. D genes are given only for firm matches.

cdr3_nt cdr3_aa j_call v_call d_call
TGTGCCAGCTCACCAAAGGCAGGGGTCGAGCAGTACTTC CASSPKAGVEQYF TRBJ2-7 TRBV18 .
TGTGCCAGCAGCTTGATCGACAGGGGGCCGGATGGCTACACCTTC CASSLIDRGPDGYTF TRBJ1-2 TRBV5-6 TRBD1
TGTGCCAGCAGCCAAGAGGCGACAGGGGGCCCGTTCAACATTCAGTACTTC CASSQEATGGPFNIQYF TRBJ2-4 TRBV4-2 TRBD1
TGTGCCTGGAGTGAGGGACAGGGGACGGGAAGGAATTCACCCCTCCACTTT CAWSEGQGTGRNSPLHF TRBJ1-6 TRBV30 TRBD1
TGTGCCAGCAGCGATCGTGGGACAGGTTATAGCAATCAGCCCCAGCATTTT CASSDRGTGYSNQPQHF TRBJ1-5 TRBV27 TRBD1
TGTGCCAGCAGTGACTGGGGGAGGACCCGCAATCAGCCCCAGCATTTT CASSDWGRTRNQPQHF TRBJ1-5 TRBV6-1 .
TGTGCCAGCACAGACCAAGAGACCCAGTACTTC CASTDQETQYF TRBJ2-5 TRBV6-6 .
TGTGCCAGCAGCTCTTTGGGACAGGGCAACTATGGCTACACCTTC CASSSLGQGNYGYTF TRBJ1-2 TRBV6-6 TRBD1
TGTGCCAGCAGCCCATACGGACTCCCCGTGCAGTACTTC CASSPYGLPVQYF TRBJ2-7 TRBV7-2 .
TGTGCCAGCAGCGCATCGGGAGACAGCACTTTGGGAGTCCAGTACTTC CASSASGDSTLGVQYF TRBJ2-5 TRBV9 .